This T cell receptor (beta chain) was observed in a study of blood T cell repertoires in COVID-19. Study as a whole: The United States, Italy and Spain were the sources of the acute and convalescent COVID-19 samples. Sample material is recorded as cDNA or gDNA derived from T cells, B-cell-depleted T cells, or PBMCs.

Original methodology: Reference gene primer amplification yielded estimated nucleated cell counts. TCRdb's copy holds only in-frame clones and misses some; the assay was immunoSEQ multiplex PCR. The DNA gave D and trimming, while V, J and clone size come from that table. The table has approximately 110,000 clones, 65% to 90% seen once. Trimming removed 5 bases from V and 1 base from J, with 12 bases in between. The CDR3 totals 14 residues. Germline CDR1 is SGHRS and CDR2 is YFSETQ. The TCR was taken from a man aged 50-60 years with acute or convalescent COVID-19. This chain links TRBV5-1 with TRBJ2-5, with no clear D. Material: peripheral blood. For the CDR3, the DNA is TGCGCCAGCAGGATGACGGCGGCCCAAGAGACCCAGTACTTC. This gives the protein CASRMTAAQETQYF.